These 3 T cell receptor beta chains came from one sample sequenced in a study of cytomegalovirus exposure and HLA in healthy donors. In the PCR, 60 Vbeta and 13 Jbeta primers were used. The method was immunoSEQ multiplex PCR; TCRdb's version includes in-frame clones alone and lacks a portion of them. The sample consists of about 160,000 clones, 78% of them appearing once. Sequencing was performed on PBMCs. The receptors were sampled from a woman in her forties or fifties in good health and CMV-seropositive.

The V call is TRBV18, the J call TRBJ2-3; D ambiguous. The CDR3 has 12 amino acids. Germline V lookup: CDR1 KGHSH, CDR2 LQKENI. V shed 3 bases and J shed 6 bases, with 7 bases lying between them. This CDR3 is CASSPPPDTQYF. For the CDR3, the DNA is TGTGCCAGCTCACCCCCCCCGGATACGCAGTATTTT.

The V gene is TRBV5-1, the J gene TRBJ2-7; 7 bases match TRBD2. Germline trimming cut 4 bases from V and 1 base from J; bases unmatched to any gene: 5. The CDR3 has 14 residues. Germline V CDR1 and CDR2: SGHRS, YFSETQ. The CDR3 protein is CASSDASGSYEQYF. The CDR3 DNA reads as TGCGCCAGCAGCGATGCTAGCGGTTCCTACGAGCAGTACTTC.

This chain connects TRBV5-1 to TRBJ1-2; 8 bases are shared with TRBD1. Per germline, CDR1 SGHRS and CDR2 YFSETQ. This CDR3 contains 16 residues. With 2 bases clipped from V and 5 bases from J, the junction kept 11 bases outside the gene matches. The DNA for the CDR3 is TGCGCCAGCAGCTTAGGCCAACCACAGGGGGGATATGGCTACACCTTC. Translating gives CASSLGQPQGGYGYTF.